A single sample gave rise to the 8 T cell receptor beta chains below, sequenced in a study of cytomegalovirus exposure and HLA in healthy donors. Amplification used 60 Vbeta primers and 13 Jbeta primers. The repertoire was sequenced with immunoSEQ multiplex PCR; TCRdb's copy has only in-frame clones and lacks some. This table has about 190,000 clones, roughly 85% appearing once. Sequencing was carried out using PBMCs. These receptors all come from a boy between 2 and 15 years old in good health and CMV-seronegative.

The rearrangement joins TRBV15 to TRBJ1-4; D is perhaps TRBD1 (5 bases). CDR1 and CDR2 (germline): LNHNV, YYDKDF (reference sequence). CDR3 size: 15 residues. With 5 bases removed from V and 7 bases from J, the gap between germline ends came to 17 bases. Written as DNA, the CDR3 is TGTGCCACCAGCGGAAACAGGCTAGTTGGTGAAAAACTGTTTTTT. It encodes CATSGNRLVGEKLFF.

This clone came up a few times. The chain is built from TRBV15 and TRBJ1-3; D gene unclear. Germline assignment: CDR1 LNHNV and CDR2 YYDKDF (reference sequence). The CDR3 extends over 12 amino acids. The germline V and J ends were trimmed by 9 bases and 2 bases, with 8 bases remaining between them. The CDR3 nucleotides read TGTGCCACGGTGATAGCTGGAAACACCATATATTTT. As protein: CATVIAGNTIYF.

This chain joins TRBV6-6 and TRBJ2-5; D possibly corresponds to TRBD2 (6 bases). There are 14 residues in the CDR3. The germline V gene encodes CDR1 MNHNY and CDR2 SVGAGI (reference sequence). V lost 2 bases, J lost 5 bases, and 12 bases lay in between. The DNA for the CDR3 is TGTGCCAGCAGTTACCCTTTACGGGGGGAGACCCAGTACTTC. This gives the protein CASSYPLRGETQYF.

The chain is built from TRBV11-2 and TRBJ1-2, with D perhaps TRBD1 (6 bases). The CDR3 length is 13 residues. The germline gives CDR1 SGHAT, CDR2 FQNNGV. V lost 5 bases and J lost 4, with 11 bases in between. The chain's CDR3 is CASSRTDSYGYTF. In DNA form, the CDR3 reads TGTGCCAGCAGCCGAACGGACAGCTATGGCTACACCTTC.

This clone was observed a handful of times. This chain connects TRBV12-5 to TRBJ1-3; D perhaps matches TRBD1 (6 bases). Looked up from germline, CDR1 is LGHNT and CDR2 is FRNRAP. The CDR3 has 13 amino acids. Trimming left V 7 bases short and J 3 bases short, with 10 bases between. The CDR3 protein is CASVPDSGNTIYF. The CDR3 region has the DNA TGTGCTAGTGTTCCGGACAGTGGAAACACCATATATTTT.

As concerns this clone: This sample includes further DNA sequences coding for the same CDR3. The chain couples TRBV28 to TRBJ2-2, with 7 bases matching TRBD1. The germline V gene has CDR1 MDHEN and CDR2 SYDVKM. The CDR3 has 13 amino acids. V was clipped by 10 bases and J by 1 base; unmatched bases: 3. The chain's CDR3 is CATWTGNTGELFF. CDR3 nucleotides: TGTGCCACCTGGACAGGGAACACCGGGGAGCTGTTTTTT.

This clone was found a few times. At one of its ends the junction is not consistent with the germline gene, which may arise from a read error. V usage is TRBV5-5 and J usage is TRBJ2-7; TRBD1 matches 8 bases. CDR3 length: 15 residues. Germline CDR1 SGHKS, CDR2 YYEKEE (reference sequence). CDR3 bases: TGTGCCAGCAGCTTGGTACAGGGGGGATCCTTCGAGCAGTACTTC. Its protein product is CASSLVQGGSFEQYF. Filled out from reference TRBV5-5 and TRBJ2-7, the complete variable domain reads DAGVTQSPTHLIKTRGQQVTLRCSPISGHKSVSWYQQVLGQGPQFIFQYYEKEERGRGNFPDRFSARQFPNYSSELNVNALLLGDSALYLCASSLVQGGSFEQYFGPGTRLTVT.

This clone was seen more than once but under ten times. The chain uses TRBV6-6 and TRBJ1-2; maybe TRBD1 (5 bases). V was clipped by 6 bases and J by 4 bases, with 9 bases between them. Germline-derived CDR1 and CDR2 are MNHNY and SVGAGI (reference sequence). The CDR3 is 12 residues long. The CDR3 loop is CASSDSPYGYTF. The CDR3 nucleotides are TGTGCCAGCAGCGACAGTCCCTATGGCTACACCTTC.